This TCR beta chain was captured by sequencing in a study of blood T cells in healthy people across ages. Study observations and caveats: Long-lived donors carried more naive CD4+ cells and greater diversity than aged donors. A roughly linear fall in TCR beta diversity per million T cells was seen with increasing age.

This clonotype was recorded at least ten times. Its cognate antigen is unknown. V was cut by 2 bases and J by 2 bases, with 12 bases left in between. The germline gives CDR1 SQVTM, CDR2 ANQGSEA. The CDR3 runs 14 residues. A second 7 to 11 cycle PCR used barcoded and J-beta primers. A template-switch adaptor with 12 random nucleotides tagged each cDNA molecule. TCRdb reprocessed the 5' RACE reads with MiXCR, giving one entry per CDR3 protein. The sample contains 630,000 or so distinct CDR3 sequences, approximately 31% of which appear only once. Sequencing used blood. This chain joins TRBV29-1 and TRBJ2-5, with unresolved D. The clonotype comes from a woman of 80 years or more in good health. DNA for the CDR3: TGCAGCGTTGAAAGCAGGATGGGGCAAGAGACCCAGTACTTC. Translated, it gives CSVESRMGQETQYF.